The rows below give T cell receptor beta chains drawn from one sample of a study of blood T cell repertoires in COVID-19. Some clones are missing from TCRdb's copy, which holds only in-frame ones; the method was immunoSEQ multiplex PCR. The data contain more than 95,000 clones, around four fifths of them singletons. Sequenced material: peripheral blood. These receptors were obtained from a human donor in a cohort sampled during active COVID-19. CDR3s include the opening cysteine and the closing phenylalanine or tryptophan. D genes are given only for firm matches. Clone size appears in some rows only: once, few, many, or a class for an expanded clone.

abundance,j_gene,d_gene,v_gene,CDR3aa,CDR3nt
NA,TRBJ2-7,TRBD2,TRBV14,CASSKLTSGGTYEQYF,TGTGCCAGCAGCAAGCTTACTAGCGGGGGAACCTACGAGCAGTACTTC
NA,TRBJ1-1,NA,TRBV7-2,CASSSNRATEAFF,TGTGCCAGCAGCTCCAACAGGGCCACTGAAGCTTTCTTT
NA,TRBJ2-1,TRBD2,TRBV19,CASSIAGGKFF,TGTGCCAGTAGTATAGCGGGGGGAAAGTTCTTC
NA,TRBJ2-6,NA,TRBV18,CASSLSLSGANVLTF,TGTGCCAGCTCACTATCTTTGTCTGGGGCCAACGTCCTGACTTTC
NA,TRBJ1-1,NA,TRBV11-1,CASSRGFGTEAFF,TGTGCCAGCAGCAGAGGGTTTGGCACTGAAGCTTTCTTT
NA,TRBJ1-2,NA,TRBV3-1/TRBV3-2,CASSPRANYGYTF,TGTGCCAGCAGCCCCAGGGCTAACTATGGCTACACCTTC
NA,TRBJ1-5,NA,TRBV4-2,CASSQDARANQPQHF,TGTGCCAGCAGCCAAGATGCCAGGGCCAACCAGCCCCAGCATTTT
NA,TRBJ1-1,NA,TRBV28,CASSLEHTEAFF,TGTGCCAGCAGTTTGGAGCACACTGAAGCTTTCTTT
NA,TRBJ1-5,TRBD1,TRBV5-6,CASSLARGQGGQPQHF,TGTGCCAGCAGCTTGGCCCGTGGACAGGGAGGTCAGCCCCAGCATTTT
NA,TRBJ1-1,TRBD1,TRBV6-5,CASSYSGQDLEAFF,TGTGCCAGCAGTTACTCGGGACAGGACCTTGAAGCTTTCTTT
NA,TRBJ2-1,TRBD1,TRBV7-3,CASSLSAGTGRNEQFF,TGTGCCAGCAGCCTATCCGCCGGGACAGGTCGCAATGAGCAGTTCTTC
NA,TRBJ1-2,NA,TRBV5-1,CASSLVFPGDPGYTF,TGCGCCAGCAGCTTGGTGTTTCCGGGGGACCCTGGCTACACCTTC
NA,TRBJ2-1,TRBD2,TRBV4-2,CASSRGTSEDEQFF,TGTGCCAGCAGCCGAGGGACTAGCGAGGATGAGCAGTTCTTC
NA,TRBJ1-5,NA,TRBV12-3/TRBV12-4,CASSFAQNQPQHF,TGTGCCAGCAGTTTCGCTCAGAATCAGCCCCAGCATTTT
NA,TRBJ2-7,NA,TRBV19,CASSPLGGRSYEQYF,TGTGCCAGTAGTCCGCTGGGGGGGCGATCCTACGAGCAGTACTTC
NA,TRBJ2-2,TRBD2,TRBV10-1,CASSESKGTSAGELFF,TGCGCCAGCAGTGAGTCGAAAGGGACTAGCGCCGGGGAGCTGTTTTTT
once,TRBJ2-3,NA,TRBV24-1,CATSRAGNTDTQYF,TGTGCCACCAGTAGAGCGGGCAACACAGATACGCAGTATTTT
NA,TRBJ1-1,TRBD1,TRBV10-1,CASSEQQGALAFF,TGCGCCAGCAGCGAACAACAGGGGGCTCTAGCTTTCTTT
few,TRBJ1-1,TRBD1,TRBV29-1,CSVSTGWSTEAFF,TGCAGCGTTTCGACAGGGTGGTCCACTGAAGCTTTCTTT
NA,TRBJ1-1,TRBD1,TRBV5-4,CASSPGQGMGRTEAFF,TGTGCCAGCAGCCCGGGACAGGGGATGGGTAGAACTGAAGCTTTCTTT
NA,TRBJ1-1,NA,TRBV19,CASRMRGMNTEAFF,TGTGCCAGTCGGATGCGGGGCATGAACACTGAAGCTTTCTTT
NA,TRBJ1-2,NA,TRBV7-9,CASSLRNPREGYGYTF,TGTGCCAGCAGCTTAAGGAACCCTCGGGAAGGCTATGGCTACACCTTC
few,TRBJ1-5,NA,TRBV3-1/TRBV3-2,CASSQRPGNQPQHF,TGTGCCAGCAGCCAAAGACCAGGGAATCAGCCCCAGCATTTT
NA,TRBJ1-2,TRBD1,TRBV27,CASSYRGYGYTF,TGTGCCAGCAGCTACAGGGGGTATGGCTACACCTTC
NA,TRBJ2-3,NA,TRBV7-2,CASSAVLSTDTQYF,TGTGCCAGCAGTGCGGTCCTTAGCACAGATACGCAGTATTTT
NA,TRBJ1-1,NA,TRBV7-2,CASSQPAPGAFF,TGTGCCAGCAGCCAACCGGCTCCAGGTGCTTTCTTT
NA,TRBJ1-6,TRBD1,TRBV11-2,CASSSGGHRNSALHF,TGTGCCAGCAGCTCAGGGGGACACAGAAATTCGGCCCTCCACTTT
NA,TRBJ1-2,NA,TRBV18,CASSPTQDNYGYTF,TGTGCCAGCTCACCCACCCAGGATAACTATGGCTACACCTTC
once,TRBJ2-7,NA,TRBV6-2/TRBV6-3,CASSYGGGIPYEQYF,TGTGCCAGCAGTTACGGGGGGGGCATTCCCTACGAGCAGTACTTC
once,TRBJ1-2,NA,TRBV5-1,CASSLGSQTIYGYTF,TGCGCCAGCAGCTTGGGTAGCCAGACGATCTATGGCTACACCTTC
NA,TRBJ2-7,NA,TRBV2,CATEDPGGYEQYF,TGTGCCACCGAGGACCCCGGGGGTTACGAGCAGTACTTC
NA,TRBJ1-6,NA,TRBV5-1,CASSAYTGTSSPLHF,TGCGCCAGCAGCGCCTATACAGGGACTAGTTCACCCCTCCACTTT
NA,TRBJ2-3,NA,TRBV5-1,CASSSGRGEDTQYF,TGCGCCAGCAGCTCGGGGCGGGGTGAAGATACGCAGTATTTT
NA,TRBJ1-6,NA,TRBV7-8,CASNNRDRNSPLHF,TGTGCCAGCAACAACAGGGATCGTAATTCACCCCTCCACTTT
once,TRBJ2-6,TRBD1,TRBV5-1,CASSSGQAGANVLTF,TGCGCCAGCAGCTCGGGACAGGCTGGGGCCAACGTCCTGACTTTC
NA,TRBJ1-5,NA,TRBV6-5,CATSTGNQPQHF,TGTGCCACCTCTACAGGGAATCAGCCCCAGCATTTT
few,TRBJ1-1,NA,TRBV9,CASSGTGFSLGTEAFF,TGTGCCAGCAGCGGAACAGGGTTCTCATTGGGCACTGAAGCTTTCTTT
NA,TRBJ1-4,TRBD1,TRBV28,CASSLGDRGGKLFF,TGTGCCAGCAGTTTAGGGGACAGGGGTGGAAAACTGTTTTTT
NA,TRBJ1-6,NA,TRBV5-1,CASSLEFGGSGSPLHF,TGCGCCAGCAGCTTGGAGTTCGGGGGAAGCGGATCACCCCTCCACTTT
NA,TRBJ2-3,NA,TRBV5-1,CASSLYNRGNTDTQYF,TGCGCCAGCAGCTTGTATAACCGGGGGAACACAGATACGCAGTATTTT
few,TRBJ1-5,TRBD1,TRBV6-2/TRBV6-3,CASSQLDRDSQPQHF,TGTGCCAGCAGTCAACTCGACAGGGACAGTCAGCCCCAGCATTTT
NA,TRBJ1-1,TRBD1,TRBV27,CASSPRGQGSTEAFF,TGTGCCAGCAGTCCCAGGGGACAGGGGTCCACTGAAGCTTTCTTT
NA,TRBJ1-1,NA,TRBV28,CASSFGGAEGYTEAFF,TGTGCCAGCAGTTTCGGTGGAGCGGAGGGGTACACTGAAGCTTTCTTT
NA,TRBJ1-2,NA,TRBV4-2,CASSQETRVSNYGYTF,TGTGCCAGCAGCCAGGAAACCAGGGTCTCTAACTATGGCTACACCTTC
NA,TRBJ1-1,NA,TRBV7-2,CASSLVGVDTEAFF,TGTGCCAGCAGCTTAGTCGGGGTTGACACTGAAGCTTTCTTT
NA,TRBJ2-1,TRBD1,TRBV5-4,CASSPDRGLTNEQFF,TGTGCCAGCAGCCCGGACAGGGGTTTGACGAATGAGCAGTTCTTC
few,TRBJ2-5,TRBD2,TRBV27,CASSSAGTRGETQYF,TGTGCCAGCAGTTCCGCCGGGACTAGGGGGGAGACCCAGTACTTC
NA,TRBJ1-5,NA,TRBV10-3,CAISEFAGEGQPQHF,TGTGCCATCAGTGAGTTCGCAGGGGAGGGTCAGCCCCAGCATTTT
NA,TRBJ1-6,TRBD1,TRBV9,CASSTTGGNSPLHF,TGTGCCAGCAGCACCACAGGGGGCAATTCACCCCTCCACTTT
NA,TRBJ2-1,NA,TRBV7-9,CASSPGVNEQFF,TGTGCCAGCAGCCCCGGGGTGAATGAGCAGTTCTTC